The entry below describes one T cell receptor (beta chain). Its specificity is not known. Germline V gene data show CDR1 as SGHTA and CDR2 as FQGNSA. CDR3 length: 18 amino acids. Libraries of TRB cDNA were made by 5' RACE and carried UMIs. No DNA is given; TCRdb re-called the 5' RACE reads and lists each CDR3 protein once. The listing records 130,000 or so distinct CDR3 sequences. These data originate in a study of CXCR3-negative and CXCR3-positive naive CD8 T cells. Study-wide findings and caveats: Naive subsets were similarly diverse, while memory CD8+ repertoires were much less diverse. Similar TRBV-TRBJ usage was seen in naive cells (both CXCR3-negative and CXCR3-positive), but memory cells differed.

The source material was naive CXCR3- CD8+ T cells from blood. Subset defined: CD45RO-CCR7+CD27+CD95- naive CD8+ T cells lacking CXCR3 (TNR3-). The source is a human donor in good health. Some clones in this sample may be carry-over from other donors' samples. This chain joins TRBV7-2 and TRBJ2-1; with no DNA, the TCRdb D assignment of TRBD1 cannot be verified. The CDR3 sequence is CASSPNPFSGSRYNEQFF.